This T cell receptor (beta chain) emerged from a study of cytomegalovirus exposure and HLA in healthy donors. Study findings and constraints: High specificity and sensitivity for cytomegalovirus status were reported for the classifier.

About this clone itself: Its antigen remains unidentified.

The length of the CDR3 is 13 residues. Deletions cut 6 bases from V and 0 bases from J, with 8 bases between. The germline V gene encodes CDR1 MNHNS and CDR2 SASEGT. The assay was immunoSEQ multiplex PCR, and TCRdb's table has in-frame clones only and misses some. The sample holds 150,000 to 200,000 clones, roughly 86% seen once. The source is a woman between 18 and 30 years old in good health and CMV-seronegative. The chain combines TRBV6-1 with TRBJ1-1, with a weak D call TRBD1 (5 bases). Sequenced: PBMCs. The DNA for the CDR3 is TGTGCCAGCAGAGCAGGGTTGAACACTGAAGCTTTCTTT. Translating it yields CASRAGLNTEAFF.